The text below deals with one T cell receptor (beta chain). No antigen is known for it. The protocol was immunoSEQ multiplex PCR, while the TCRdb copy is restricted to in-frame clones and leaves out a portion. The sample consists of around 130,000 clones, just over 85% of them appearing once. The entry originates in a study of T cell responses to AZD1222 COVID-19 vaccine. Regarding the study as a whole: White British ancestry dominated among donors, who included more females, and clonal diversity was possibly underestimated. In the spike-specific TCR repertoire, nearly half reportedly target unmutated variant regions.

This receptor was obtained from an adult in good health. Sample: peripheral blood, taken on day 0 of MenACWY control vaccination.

In DNA form, the CDR3 reads TGTGCCAGCAAGCCCGAATTAGGGGGCTACACCTTC. It codes for CASKPELGGYTF. This chain joins TRBV6-6 and TRBJ1-2, with D unclear. The CDR3 contains 12 residues. Germline CDR1 and CDR2: MNHNY and SVGAGI (reference sequence). V lost 7 bases, J lost 8 bases, and 14 bases lay in between.